This T cell receptor (beta chain) comes out of a study of T-cell memory formation after mild COVID-19. Background on the study: Clusters of TCRs were largely donor specific.

Study findings and constraints: Shrinking CD4+ clones were chiefly CM and EM; CD8+ ones were chiefly EMRA.

The 5'RACE method, run with constant-segment primers, produced TCR alpha and TCR beta cDNA libraries (carrying sample barcodes and UMIs). TCRdb independently ran MiXCR on the 5' RACE reads; one entry per CDR3 protein. The table has about 110,000 distinct CDR3 sequences, roughly a sixth seen once. This clonotype was recorded many times. The antigen is unknown. Germline V gives CDR1 SGHTA, CDR2 FQGNSA. Trimming removed 4 bases from V and 2 bases from J, with 18 bases in between. There are 17 residues in the CDR3. This sequence was found in a young man who had mild COVID-19 (a few samples of this study predate the infection). Cell type and time point are not known. V usage is TRBV7-2 and J usage is TRBJ2-1, with D perhaps being TRBD1 or TRBD2 (5 bases each). The sample was PBMCs or a T cell subset sorted from them (not recorded which). CDR3 nucleotides: TGTGCCAGCAGCTCCCTGGGGGTCGGGGTAGCCTACAATGAGCAGTTCTTC. Its translation: CASSSLGVGVAYNEQFF.